These 15 T cell receptor beta chains share one sample of origin, sequenced in a study of blood T cell repertoires in COVID-19. TCRdb's copy holds only in-frame clones and misses some; the assay was immunoSEQ multiplex PCR. The top ten clones hold 0.95% to 1.5% of a sample with 200,000 to 300,000 clones, roughly 88% of them seen once. Sequenced sample: PBMCs or T cells enriched from blood (not recorded which). The receptors were sampled from a woman in her 40s with acute COVID-19.

DNA for the CDR3: TGTGCCAGCAGTGACCCTCGGACTAGCGGAGAGACCCAGTACTTC. Protein: CASSDPRTSGETQYF. The V gene is TRBV25-1, the J gene TRBJ2-5; 10 bases line up with TRBD2. Unmatched junction bases numbered 5, after V lost 3 bases and J lost 4 bases. CDR1 is MGHDK, CDR2 SYGVNS, per germline. The CDR3 is made up of 15 amino acids.

The chain is built from TRBV5-4 and TRBJ1-2, with 8 bases identical to TRBD1. CDR3 length: 15 amino acids. Trimming cost V 3 bases and J 3 bases; bases outside gene matches: 7. CDR1 and CDR2 (germline): SGHNT, YYREEE (reference sequence). The CDR3 nucleotides are TGTGCCAGCAGCTCCGCCCAGGGGGCAGACTATGGCTACACCTTC. Its translation is CASSSAQGADYGYTF.

The J gene is TRBJ2-6, the V gene TRBV19, with D tentatively TRBD1 (6 bases). CDR1 LNHDA and CDR2 SQIVND come from the germline V gene (reference sequence). The CDR3 is made up of 16 amino acids. V lost 5 bases and J 2 bases, leaving 13 bases between the germline ends. The CDR3 here is CASSRIPGAGANVLTF. In nucleotides, the CDR3 is TGTGCCAGTAGTCGCATCCCAGGGGCTGGGGCCAACGTCCTGACTTTC.

The chain has TRBV5-6 and TRBJ2-1, with 15 positions matching TRBD2. The CDR3 totals 17 residues. Looked up from germline, CDR1 is SGHDT and CDR2 is YYEEEE. Unmatched junction bases numbered 15, after V lost 2 bases and J lost 15 bases. Written as DNA, the CDR3 is TGTGCCAGCAGCTTACGTAACGCCGGGACTAGCGGGAGGTTACCGTTCTTC. Its protein product is CASSLRNAGTSGRLPFF. The full variable domain, completed using reference TRBV5-6 and TRBJ2-1, is DAGVTQSPTHLIKTRGQQVTLRCSPKSGHDTVSWYQQALGQGPQFIFQYYEEEERQRGNFPDRFSGHQFPNYSSELNVNALLLGDSALYLCASSLRNAGTSGRLPFFGPGTRLTVL.

J is TRBJ1-1 and V is TRBV19; TRBD1 might be the D (5 bases). The germline V gene has CDR1 LNHDA and CDR2 SQIVND (reference sequence). The CDR3 covers 15 residues. V was trimmed by 8 bases and J by 0 bases, leaving 16 bases between them. The CDR3, as DNA: TGTGCCAGTGGGAATACAGACAGCTTGAACACTGAAGCTTTCTTT. Translating gives CASGNTDSLNTEAFF.

The chain has TRBV18 and TRBJ2-1; 14 nucleotides match TRBD2. The CDR3 runs 24 residues. Germline-derived CDR1 and CDR2 are KGHSH and LQKENI. V gave up 5 bases and J gave up 0 bases; unmatched junction bases: 24. Here the CDR3 reads CASSSWLGEPGLAGVWSSYNEQFF. The CDR3, as DNA: TGTGCCAGCTCATCTTGGTTGGGAGAGCCGGGACTAGCGGGAGTTTGGAGCTCCTACAATGAGCAGTTCTTC.

The chain combines TRBV27 with TRBJ1-2, with TRBD1 identical over 8 bases. CDR1 is MNHEY, CDR2 SMNVEV, per germline (reference sequence). This CDR3 spans 13 amino acids. J gave up 8 bases and V 5 bases, and 7 bases lay outside the gene matches. The CDR3 is CASSQGQGRGYTF. The CDR3 DNA follows: TGTGCCAGCAGTCAAGGACAGGGTCGCGGCTACACCTTC.

With respect to this clone: Other DNA sequences of this sample code for an identical CDR3. The rearrangement joins TRBV20-1 to TRBJ2-3; D possibly corresponds to TRBD2 (5 bases). The CDR3 runs 11 residues. V was cut by 6 bases and J by 2 bases, with 6 bases left in between. The germline gives CDR1 DFQATT, CDR2 SNEGSKA (reference sequence). The CDR3 nucleotides are TGCAGTGCCGGGATCACAGATACGCAGTATTTT. This translates into CSAGITDTQYF.

The gene calls are TRBV12-3 or TRBV12-4 and TRBJ2-5; a possible D gene is TRBD1 (6 bases). V was trimmed by 5 bases and J by 5 bases, leaving 9 bases between them. This CDR3 is built from 12 residues. As DNA, the CDR3 is TGTGCCAGCAGTGGGGGCGGGGAGACCCAGTACTTC. As protein: CASSGGGETQYF.

The rearrangement links TRBV9 to TRBJ1-4, with 7 positions matching TRBD1. V dropped 3 bases and J dropped 5; count of bases not matched to a gene: 7. This CDR3 contains 15 residues. The germline gives CDR1 SGDLS, CDR2 YYNGEE. CDR3 nucleotide sequence: TGTGCCAGCAGCGACAGGACAGGCCAAAATGAAAAACTGTTTTTT. Translating gives CASSDRTGQNEKLFF.

This clone was seen a handful of times. This sequence joins TRBV6-5 and TRBJ1-4; a possible D gene is TRBD1 (5 bases). This CDR3 is built from 15 residues. V lost 2 bases to trimming and J lost 4 bases, with 11 bases between them. The germline CDR1 and CDR2 sequences are MNHEY and SVGAGI. The CDR3 nucleotides read TGTGCCAGCAGTTACATTGGGGGGATTAATGAAAAACTGTTTTTT. It encodes CASSYIGGINEKLFF.

The J gene is TRBJ2-3, the V gene TRBV24-1; TRBD2 matches at 8 bases. Trimming cost V 0 bases and J 1 base; bases outside gene matches: 5. The CDR3 has 17 amino acids. Looked up from germline, CDR1 is KGHDR and CDR2 is SFDVKD. CDR3 in DNA: TGTGCCACCAGTGATTTGTGGGGAGCGGGAGGCACAGATACGCAGTATTTT. This encodes CATSDLWGAGGTDTQYF.

The chain uses TRBV27 and TRBJ1-1, with 8 bases lining up with TRBD1. This CDR3 contains 14 residues. The germline gives CDR1 MNHEY, CDR2 SMNVEV (reference sequence). The trim removed 8 bases at V and 1 base at J, leaving 6 bases unmatched. The CDR3: CASGPDRENTEAFF. Here the CDR3 DNA reads TGTGCCAGCGGCCCGGACAGGGAGAACACTGAAGCTTTCTTT.

The rearrangement joins TRBV24-1 to TRBJ1-1; D remains ambiguous. This CDR3 region has 13 residues. V was trimmed by 4 bases and J by 4 bases, leaving 9 bases between them. CDR1 and CDR2 from the germline V gene are KGHDR and SFDVKD. DNA of the CDR3: TGTGCCACCAGTGACCAGGCGGGCACTGAAGCTTTCTTT. It codes for CATSDQAGTEAFF.

This clone was seen just once. The J gene is TRBJ1-5, the V gene TRBV7-8; D unclear. The CDR3 covers 17 residues. Trimming pared 4 bases from V and 6 bases from J, leaving 22 bases between. Per the germline V gene, CDR1 is SGHVS and CDR2 is FQNEAQ. This CDR3 reads CASSSQPRGAASQPQHF. For the CDR3, the DNA is TGTGCCAGCAGCTCCCAACCCCGGGGTGCGGCCTCTCAGCCCCAGCATTTT.